This is a list of T cell receptor beta chains from one sample in a study of T cells in Graves' hyperthyroidism and ophthalmopathy. TCRdb independently ran MiXCR on the multiplex PCR reads; one entry per CDR3 protein. The table lists around 350,000 distinct CDR3 sequences, 15% to 18% of them singletons, with about 27% in the top ten. Input material: blood. These TCRs come from a young woman with Graves' hyperthyroidism that later progressed to Graves' ophthalmopathy. Both conserved end residues are part of each CDR3. Fields, in order: CDR3 protein, CDR3 DNA, D gene, J gene, V gene, clone size. A D gene is named only where the DNA matches it firmly. Clone size appears in some rows only: once, few, many, or a class for an expanded clone.

CDR3 protein: CASSLSQIFYNEQFF
CDR3 DNA: TGTGCCAGCAGCTTATCACAGATTTTTTACAATGAGCAGTTCTTC
D gene: .
J gene: TRBJ2-1
V gene: TRBV7-6
clone size: few

CDR3 protein: CATSRDPNLGTARNYEQYF
CDR3 DNA: TGTGCCACCAGCAGAGATCCAAACCTCGGGACAGCGAGAAACTACGAGCAGTACTTC
D gene: TRBD1
J gene: TRBJ2-7
V gene: TRBV15
clone size: .

CDR3 protein: CASSGLADLNEQFF
CDR3 DNA: TGTGCCAGCTCGGGACTAGCGGATCTCAATGAGCAGTTCTTC
D gene: TRBD2
J gene: TRBJ2-1
V gene: TRBV13
clone size: .

CDR3 protein: CASSYSGQGVTEAFF
CDR3 DNA: TGTGCCAGCAGTTACTCCGGACAGGGAGTCACTGAAGCTTTCTTT
D gene: TRBD1
J gene: TRBJ1-1
V gene: TRBV6-6
clone size: many

CDR3 protein: CASSQDIGQGRYSYNEQFF
CDR3 DNA: TGTGCCAGCAGCCAAGACATCGGACAGGGGCGATACTCCTACAATGAGCAGTTCTTC
D gene: TRBD1
J gene: TRBJ2-1
V gene: TRBV11-1
clone size: .

CDR3 protein: CASSTGLWPTKSSYNEQFF
CDR3 DNA: TGTGCCAGTAGTACCGGGCTCTGGCCTACAAAAAGCTCCTACAATGAGCAGTTCTTC
D gene: .
J gene: TRBJ2-1
V gene: TRBV19
clone size: .

CDR3 protein: CASSPLGGASNEQFF
CDR3 DNA: TGTGCCAGCAGCCCTCTCGGGGGGGCGTCCAATGAGCAGTTCTTC
D gene: TRBD2
J gene: TRBJ2-1
V gene: TRBV28
clone size: many

CDR3 protein: CASSSKTGDGEQYF
CDR3 DNA: TGTGCCAGCAGTTCAAAGACAGGGGATGGCGAGCAGTACTTC
D gene: TRBD1
J gene: TRBJ2-7
V gene: TRBV28
clone size: few

CDR3 protein: CASSSPRRGETQYF
CDR3 DNA: TGTGCCAGCAGCTCCCCTAGGCGGGGTGAGACCCAGTACTTC
D gene: .
J gene: TRBJ2-5
V gene: TRBV7-9
clone size: many

CDR3 protein: CASSTPGQLISQHF
CDR3 DNA: TGTGCCAGTAGTACGCCGGGACAGCTAATATCCCAGCATTTT
D gene: TRBD1
J gene: TRBJ1-5
V gene: TRBV19
clone size: once

CDR3 protein: CASSYGRGIDGYTF
CDR3 DNA: TGTGCCAGCAGTTACGGGAGGGGGATCGATGGCTACACCTTC
D gene: .
J gene: TRBJ1-2
V gene: TRBV6-6
clone size: few

CDR3 protein: CASSFSYYTLKQETQYF
CDR3 DNA: TGTGCCAGCAGCTTTTCATATTATACACTCAAACAAGAGACCCAGTACTTC
D gene: .
J gene: TRBJ2-5
V gene: TRBV7-9
clone size: .

CDR3 protein: CASSSRTGVSYNEQFF
CDR3 DNA: TGTGCCAGCAGCTCGAGGACTGGAGTCTCCTACAATGAGCAGTTCTTC
D gene: .
J gene: TRBJ2-1
V gene: TRBV11-3
clone size: few

CDR3 protein: CASSIVSGTYEQYF
CDR3 DNA: TGTGCCAGTAGTATAGTAAGCGGGACCTACGAGCAGTACTTC
D gene: TRBD2
J gene: TRBJ2-7
V gene: TRBV19
clone size: .

CDR3 protein: CASSRGQFYEQYF
CDR3 DNA: TGTGCCAGCAGCCGCGGACAGTTTTACGAGCAGTACTTC
D gene: .
J gene: TRBJ2-7
V gene: TRBV14
clone size: few